Reported below is one TCR beta chain. The antigen remains undetermined. TCRdb's copy holds only in-frame clones and misses some; the assay was immunoSEQ multiplex PCR. Of some 460,000 clones in the sample, about 89% were seen once. This entry comes from a study of Ad26.COV2.S vaccination and SARS-CoV-2 variants. Turning to the study itself: Ad26.COV2.S was injected intramuscularly once or twice, 56 days apart.

CDR1 LNHDA and CDR2 SQIVND come from the germline V gene (reference sequence). Losses at the gene ends were 3 bases for V and 2 bases for J; bases not matched to a gene: 6. The CDR3 has 16 amino acids. Treatment of the sample: some 20 received Ad26.COV2.S at low or high dose, single or two shots; about five received placebo; per-sample allocation not given. Samples came from day 63 after the first vaccine or placebo injection. Ad26.COV2.S expressed prefusion-stabilized spike from the original Wuhan strain. General observations from the study: Breadth, reportedly substantial, characterized the spike-specific CD8+ and CD4+ T cell responses after vaccination.

The chain couples TRBV19 to TRBJ1-5; 8 positions agree with TRBD1. This specimen was peripheral blood, taken in a trial of Ad26.COV2.S vaccine versus placebo. The receptor comes from a person between 18 and 60 years old who received the Ad26.COV2.S COVID-19 vaccine or a placebo. The chain's CDR3 is CASSMGQVLGNQPQHF. The CDR3 DNA sequence: TGTGCCAGTAGTATGGGACAGGTGTTGGGCAATCAGCCCCAGCATTTT.